The 14 T cell receptor beta chains listed next were all sequenced from one sample in a study of blood T cell repertoires in COVID-19. Sequenced by immunoSEQ multiplex PCR; TCRdb stores in-frame clones only, minus some. The table has about 370,000 clones, approximately 90% seen once; the top ten hold roughly 0.9%. The sample was PBMCs or T cells enriched from blood (not recorded which). The receptor set was obtained from a woman between 35 and 50 years old who had been exposed to COVID-19.

The rearrangement joins TRBV7-2 to TRBJ2-7, with 15 nucleotides matching TRBD2. CDR3 size: 16 residues. V lost 5 bases, J lost 4 bases, and 6 bases stayed unmatched. Germline CDR1 reads SGHTA; CDR2 reads FQGNSA. The CDR3 nucleotides read TGTGCCAGCAGCCTTCGGACTAGCGGGGGGGAATACGAGCAGTACTTC. Protein sequence: CASSLRTSGGEYEQYF.

This sequence joins TRBV11-3 and TRBJ2-5; D is uncertain. The V end lost 2 bases, the J end lost 3 bases, and 7 bases lay between the germline ends. The V gene's germline CDR1 is SGHNT and CDR2 YENEEA. The CDR3 is 13 amino acids. CDR3 region: CASSLFEKETQYF. The CDR3 bases are TGTGCCAGCAGCTTATTTGAGAAAGAGACCCAGTACTTC. Full variable domain (remainder filled in from reference TRBV11-3 and TRBJ2-5): EAGVVQSPRYKIIEKKQPVAFWCNPISGHNTLYWYLQNLGQGPELLIRYENEEAVDDSQLPKDRFSAERLKGVDSTLKIQPAELGDSAVYLCASSLFEKETQYFGPGTRLLVL.

The chain recombines TRBV7-2 with TRBJ2-1; perhaps TRBD2 as D (7 bases). The CDR3 is 16 residues long. Trimming took off 0 bases at V and 6 bases at J, with 15 bases between the two ends. Germline V gives CDR1 SGHTA, CDR2 FQGNSA. CDR3 protein: CASSLALGLGGNEQFF. The CDR3 DNA sequence: TGTGCCAGCAGCTTAGCGCTCGGACTAGGGGGCAATGAGCAGTTCTTC.

The chain is built from TRBV18 and TRBJ2-5; D not resolved. In germline, CDR1 is KGHSH, CDR2 LQKENI. The CDR3 is made up of 14 amino acids. The V gene lost 2 bases and the J gene lost 0 bases, with 7 bases spanning the gap. CDR3 nucleotides: TGTGCCAGCTCACCAGGGCTGAACCAAGAGACCCAGTACTTC. It codes for CASSPGLNQETQYF.

This clone was found once. Germline and junction disagree at one end, which may indicate a read error. This chain links TRBV19 with TRBJ2-2; 11 bases match TRBD1. The CDR3 totals 14 residues. Germline CDR1 and CDR2: LNHDA and SQIVND (reference sequence). CDR3 coding DNA: TGTGCCAGTAGTCGGACAGGGGGCACCGCGGAGCTGTTTTTT. It yields the protein CASSRTGGTAELFF.

The V gene is TRBV19, the J gene TRBJ2-1; 7 nucleotides line up with TRBD1. Trimming cost V 4 bases and J 4 bases; bases outside gene matches: 31. The germline gives CDR1 LNHDA, CDR2 SQIVND (reference sequence). This CDR3 comprises 23 residues. The CDR3 protein is CASSSPNMRPLPGSGTVYNEQFF. The CDR3 nucleotides read TGTGCCAGTAGTAGCCCCAATATGCGCCCCCTTCCGGGTTCCGGGACAGTTTACAATGAGCAGTTCTTC.

The chain combines TRBV27 with TRBJ1-1; 8 positions agree with TRBD1. The J segment lost 7 bases and the V segment lost 11 bases, leaving 15 bases of the junction unmatched. Looked up from germline, CDR1 is MNHEY and CDR2 is SMNVEV (reference sequence). This CDR3 is built from 14 residues. The CDR3 sequence: CASYAQGASSEAFF. CDR3 nucleotides: TGTGCCTCTTATGCCCAGGGGGCTAGCAGTGAAGCTTTCTTT.

This clone has a single count. The V gene is TRBV28, the J gene TRBJ2-5; D perhaps matches TRBD2 (5 bases). The CDR3 is 17 amino acids. CDR1 and CDR2 from the germline V gene are MDHEN and SYDVKM. V gave up 6 bases and J gave up 1 base, with 21 bases separating them. This CDR3 reads CASSRVWRNSFQETQYF. In nucleotides, the CDR3 is TGTGCCAGCAGCCGGGTATGGAGGAATTCTTTCCAAGAGACCCAGTACTTC.

This chain uses TRBV7-2 with TRBJ1-6; D unclear. The CDR3 length is 16 residues. Germline V CDR1 and CDR2: SGHTA, FQGNSA. The ends were cut back, 3 bases at V and 0 bases at J, with 9 bases in the middle. CDR3 region: CASSLQASSYNSPLHF. For the CDR3, the DNA is TGTGCCAGCAGCTTGCAGGCGAGCTCCTATAATTCACCCCTCCACTTT.

This chain's CDR3 is CASSYRPGQPNYGYTF. The CDR3 bases are TGTGCCAGTAGTTACCGTCCGGGACAGCCTAACTATGGCTACACCTTC. The chain is built from TRBV19 and TRBJ1-2, with 7 nucleotides matching TRBD1. The germline gives CDR1 LNHDA, CDR2 SQIVND (reference sequence). After removal of 5 bases from V and 0 bases from J, the junction contained 9 bases not matched to a gene. The CDR3 spans 16 residues.

The chain carries TRBV5-1 and TRBJ2-6; TRBD1 agrees at 7 bases. Germline CDR1 reads SGHRS; CDR2 reads YFSETQ. This CDR3 has 17 amino acids. V shed 4 bases, J shed 0 bases, and the junction held 7 bases outside the gene matches. For the CDR3, the DNA is TGCGCCAGCAGCACCGGGACAGCCAGCTCTGGGGCCAACGTCCTGACTTTC. It yields the protein CASSTGTASSGANVLTF.

The chain has TRBV5-1 and TRBJ2-1; 8 positions agree with TRBD1. The CDR3 extends over 15 amino acids. CDR1 is SGHRS and CDR2 is YFSETQ in the germline V gene. V lost 0 bases to trimming and J lost 7 bases; unmatched junction nucleotides: 6. The DNA of the CDR3 is TGCGCCAGCAGCTTGGTTCAGGGGGCGCGAAATGAGCAGTTCTTC. As protein: CASSLVQGARNEQFF.

The V call is TRBV19, the J call TRBJ2-2; 9 positions agree with TRBD1. Germline V CDR1 and CDR2: LNHDA, SQIVND (reference sequence). This CDR3 has 16 residues. V lost 3 bases, J lost 5 bases, and 7 bases stayed unmatched. CDR3 in amino acids: CASSMNRGRGTGELFF. CDR3 DNA: TGTGCCAGTAGTATGAACAGGGGGCGCGGAACCGGGGAGCTGTTTTTT.

The V gene is TRBV19, the J gene TRBJ2-1; the match to TRBD2 covers 8 bases. Losses at the gene ends were 5 bases for V and 8 bases for J; bases not matched to a gene: 11. CDR3 length equals 15 residues. Germline assignment: CDR1 LNHDA and CDR2 SQIVND (reference sequence). The CDR3 region has the DNA TGTGCCAGTAGTCTCCCCGGGGGGGGTATGCATGAGCAGTTCTTC. It is translated as CASSLPGGGMHEQFF.